Below, 15 T cell receptor beta chains from the same sample are listed, as sequenced in a study of blood T cell repertoires in COVID-19. Sequenced by immunoSEQ multiplex PCR; TCRdb stores in-frame clones only, minus some. This table has more than 150,000 clones, approximately 85% appearing once. Sequencing was done on a sample of peripheral blood. These receptors came from a woman of 80 years or more with acute or convalescent COVID-19.

The chain has TRBV4-1 and TRBJ2-3; 11 bases line up with TRBD2. The V segment lost 1 base and the J segment 3 bases; nucleotides outside the gene matches: 6. Germline V CDR1 and CDR2: MGHRA, YSYEKL. The CDR3 is made up of 17 amino acids. The CDR3 nucleotides are TGCGCCAGCAGCCAAGGTCGGGCTAGCGGGAGGACAGATACGCAGTATTTT. The encoded protein is CASSQGRASGRTDTQYF.

The chain links TRBV15 to TRBJ2-3, with 7 bases aligning to TRBD2. V was pared by 5 bases and J by 6 bases, with 14 bases of the junction left unmatched. This CDR3 has 16 residues. The germline V gene has CDR1 LNHNV and CDR2 YYDKDF (reference sequence). CDR3 residues: CATSGMGGGFLDTQYF. In DNA, the CDR3 is TGTGCCACCAGCGGGATGGGGGGGGGATTTTTGGATACGCAGTATTTT.

This clone was observed once. The rearrangement uses TRBV19 and TRBJ1-6; 10 nucleotides agree with TRBD1. The CDR3 is made up of 15 amino acids. Looked up from germline, CDR1 is LNHDA and CDR2 is SQIVND (reference sequence). The ends lost 3 bases at V and 9 bases at J; junction bases unmatched: 5. CDR3 sequence: CASSMTGGGISPLHF. Written as DNA, the CDR3 is TGTGCCAGTAGTATGACAGGGGGCGGGATTTCACCCCTCCACTTT.

The chain employs TRBV5-4 and TRBJ1-1; maybe TRBD1 (5 bases). V dropped 4 bases and J dropped 1 base, with 14 bases sitting between them. The CDR3 consists of 15 residues. Germline V CDR1 and CDR2: SGHNT, YYREEE (reference sequence). This CDR3 reads CASSPGRTSNTEAFF. CDR3 sequence (DNA): TGTGCCAGCAGCCCCGGGCGGACATCGAACACTGAAGCTTTCTTT.

V and J are TRBV18 and TRBJ2-3; D is possibly TRBD2 (5 bases). The V gene lost 6 bases and the J gene lost 4 bases, with 20 bases spanning the gap. Germline V gene sequence: CDR1 KGHSH, CDR2 LQKENI. The CDR3 is 16 residues long. CDR3 sequence reads: CASSLLTNGNPDTQYF. CDR3 DNA sequence: TGTGCCAGCTCGCTTCTGACTAATGGAAATCCAGATACGCAGTATTTT.

The rearrangement joins TRBV18 to TRBJ2-5, with a weak D call TRBD2 (5 bases). The germline V gene encodes CDR1 KGHSH and CDR2 LQKENI. This CDR3 region has 16 residues. The germline V and J ends were trimmed by 2 bases and 3 bases, with 16 bases remaining between them. The CDR3 DNA follows: TGTGCCAGCTCACCAGACGGTCCAGCGGTTAAAGAGACCCAGTACTTC. This gives the protein CASSPDGPAVKETQYF.

The DNA of the CDR3 is TGTGCCAGCAGACGACAGAACACCGGGGAGCTGTTTTTT. This encodes CASRRQNTGELFF. The chain couples TRBV7-2 to TRBJ2-2, with D unresolved. With 6 bases removed from V and 1 base from J, the gap between germline ends came to 6 bases. CDR3 size: 13 residues. Germline loops: CDR1 SGHTA, CDR2 FQGNSA.

The chain couples TRBV9 to TRBJ1-2; D is ambiguous. Germline assignment: CDR1 SGDLS and CDR2 YYNGEE. CDR3 length: 14 residues. Between the trimmed V and J ends, which lost 0 bases and 8 bases, there was a span of 14 bases. In DNA form, the CDR3 reads TGTGCCAGCAGCGTAGGTAACGGTCCGAGGGGCTACACCTTC. It encodes CASSVGNGPRGYTF.

The chain links TRBV19 to TRBJ1-4; 10 nucleotides agree with TRBD1. CDR3 length equals 16 residues. Germline loops: CDR1 LNHDA, CDR2 SQIVND (reference sequence). With 4 bases clipped from V and 5 bases from J, the junction kept 7 bases outside the gene matches. The CDR3 reads CASSTRPTGGNEKLFF. The DNA for the CDR3 is TGTGCCAGTAGTACCCGTCCGACAGGGGGCAATGAAAAACTGTTTTTT.

V is TRBV12-3 or TRBV12-4 and J is TRBJ1-3, with D unclear. Between the trimmed V and J ends, which lost 2 bases and 8 bases, there was a span of 10 bases. The CDR3 loop spans 13 amino acids. CDR3 nucleotide sequence: TGTGCCAGCAGTTTATTGGGTCAGGACACCATATATTTT. This sequence encodes CASSLLGQDTIYF.

The chain combines TRBV20-1 with TRBJ1-2, with 8 positions matching TRBD1. V lost 6 bases, J lost 6 bases, and 3 bases stayed unmatched. CDR3 size: 11 residues. Per the germline V gene, CDR1 is DFQATT and CDR2 is SNEGSKA (reference sequence). CDR3 bases: TGCAGTGCGGACAGGGCTAATGGCTACACCTTC. Translation: CSADRANGYTF.

This chain joins TRBV4-3 and TRBJ2-2; tentatively, D is TRBD1 (6 bases). Per the germline V gene, CDR1 is LGHNA and CDR2 is YSLEER. V shed 4 bases and J shed 7 bases, with 19 bases lying between them. The length of the CDR3 is 16 residues. The CDR3 region has the DNA TGCGCCAGCAGCCTCAACCTTCAGGGGCAAGGCGGGGAGCTGTTTTTT. This sequence encodes CASSLNLQGQGGELFF.

This chain connects TRBV5-1 to TRBJ1-3, with a possible D match to TRBD1 (6 bases). This CDR3 comprises 15 residues. V was pared by 3 bases and J by 0 bases, with 10 bases between. Germline V CDR1 and CDR2: SGHRS, YFSETQ. The CDR3 loop is CASSSRGDSGNTIYF. CDR3 bases: TGCGCCAGCAGCTCCAGGGGAGACTCTGGAAACACCATATATTTT.

The chain recombines TRBV7-9 with TRBJ1-1, with D possibly TRBD1 on 6 matching bases. The CDR3 is made up of 14 amino acids. V shed 4 bases and J shed 3 bases, with 12 bases lying between them. Per the germline V gene, CDR1 is SEHNR and CDR2 is FQNEAQ (reference sequence). The CDR3 here is CASSSGGPYTEAFF. CDR3 nucleotide sequence: TGTGCCAGCAGCTCCGGGGGGCCCTACACTGAAGCTTTCTTT. The whole variable domain, filled in from reference TRBV7-9 and TRBJ1-1, reads DTGVSQNPRHKITKRGQNVTFRCDPISEHNRLYWYRQTLGQGPEFLTYFQNEAQLEKSRLLSDRFSAERPKGSFSTLEIQRTEQGDSAMYLCASSSGGPYTEAFFGQGTRLTVV.

V usage is TRBV30 and J usage is TRBJ2-2; a weak D match, TRBD2 (6 bases). Germline V gene data show CDR1 as GTSNPN and CDR2 as SVGIG (reference sequence). V was shortened by 0 bases and J by 3 bases, with 11 bases between the two germline ends. The length of the CDR3 is 15 residues. The CDR3 coding sequence is TGTGCCTGGAGTGTACCTAGCGACTACACCGGGGAGCTGTTTTTT. Protein sequence: CAWSVPSDYTGELFF. The full variable domain, rest sourced from reference TRBV30 and TRBJ2-2, is SQTIHQWPATLVQPVGSPLSLECTVEGTSNPNLYWYRQAAGRGLQLLFYSVGIGQISSEVPQNLSASRPQDRQFILSSKKLLLSDSGFYLCAWSVPSDYTGELFFGEGSRLTVL.